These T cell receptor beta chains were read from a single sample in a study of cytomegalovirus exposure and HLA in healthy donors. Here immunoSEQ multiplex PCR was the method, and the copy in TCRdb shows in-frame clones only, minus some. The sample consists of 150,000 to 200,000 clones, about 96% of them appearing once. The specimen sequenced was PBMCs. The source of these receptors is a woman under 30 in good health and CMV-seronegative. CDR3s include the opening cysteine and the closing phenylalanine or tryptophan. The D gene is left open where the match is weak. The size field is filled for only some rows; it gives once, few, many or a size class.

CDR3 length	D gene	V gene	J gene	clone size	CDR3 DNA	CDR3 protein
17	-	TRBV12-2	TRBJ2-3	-	TGTGCAAGTCGCTTAGGGAACGGACTAGCGGACACAGATACGCAGTATTTT	CASRLGNGLADTDTQYF
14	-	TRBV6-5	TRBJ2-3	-	TGTGCCAGCAGTTACTCTCTTAGCACAGATACGCAGTATTTT	CASSYSLSTDTQYF
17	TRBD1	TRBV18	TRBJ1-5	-	TGTGCCAGCTCACCGGGACAGGGATCATATAGCAATCAGCCCCAGCATTTT	CASSPGQGSYSNQPQHF
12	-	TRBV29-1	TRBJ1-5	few	TGCAGCGTTGCAGGAAGCAATCAGCCCCAGCATTTT	CSVAGSNQPQHF
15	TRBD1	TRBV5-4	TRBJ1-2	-	TGTGCCAGCAGCTTGGGCGGGACAGGGGTCTATGGCTACACCTTC	CASSLGGTGVYGYTF
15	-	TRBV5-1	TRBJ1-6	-	TGCGCCAGCAGCCCAATAGGACAGAATAATTCACCCCTCCACTTT	CASSPIGQNNSPLHF
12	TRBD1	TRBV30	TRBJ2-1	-	TGTGCCTGGAAGGGGGCCGATAATGAGCAGTTCTTC	CAWKGADNEQFF
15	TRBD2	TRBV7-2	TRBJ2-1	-	TGTGCCAGCAGCTCACAGCGGGGGCCGTACAATGAGCAGTTCTTC	CASSSQRGPYNEQFF
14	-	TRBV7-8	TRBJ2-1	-	TGTGCCAGCAGCTTAAACAGGGCTTCCGATGAGCAGTTCTTC	CASSLNRASDEQFF
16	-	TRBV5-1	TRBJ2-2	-	TGCGCCAGCAGCTTGTTTGGAGCTACTCAGACCGGGGAGCTGTTTTTT	CASSLFGATQTGELFF
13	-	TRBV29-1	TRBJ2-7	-	TGCAGCGTTGGAGGAGGCAGCACCTACGAGCAGTACTTC	CSVGGGSTYEQYF
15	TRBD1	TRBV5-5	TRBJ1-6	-	TGTGCCAGCAGCTTTTCGGGACAGGGGAATTCACCCCTCCACTTT	CASSFSGQGNSPLHF
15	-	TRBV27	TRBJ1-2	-	TGTGCCAGCAGTTCCCGGCAGGCTACTAACTATGGCTACACCTTC	CASSSRQATNYGYTF
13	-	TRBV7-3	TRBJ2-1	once	TGTGCCAGCAGCTTAGGGGACTTAAATGAGCAGTTCTTC	CASSLGDLNEQFF
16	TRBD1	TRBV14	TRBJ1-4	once	TGTGCCAGCAGCCAAGGACCGGGACAGCCTAATGAAAAACTGTTTTTT	CASSQGPGQPNEKLFF
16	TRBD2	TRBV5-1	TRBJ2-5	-	TGCGCCAGCAGCTGGATAGCGGGGGCGATCCAAGAGACCCAGTACTTC	CASSWIAGAIQETQYF
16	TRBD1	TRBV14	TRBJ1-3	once	TGTGCCAGCAGCCAAGTCCAGGGGGGCCATGGAAACACCATATATTTT	CASSQVQGGHGNTIYF
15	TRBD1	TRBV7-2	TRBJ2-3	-	TGTGCCAGCAGCCGGACAGGGGGGTCCACAGATACGCAGTATTTT	CASSRTGGSTDTQYF
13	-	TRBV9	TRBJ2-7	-	TGTGCCAGCAGCCCCCCGGTCCGCTACGAGCAGTACTTC	CASSPPVRYEQYF
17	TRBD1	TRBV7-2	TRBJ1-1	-	TGTGCCAGCAGCTTAGCGAGACCCGGGACAGGGGGGATTGAAGCTTTCTTT	CASSLARPGTGGIEAFF
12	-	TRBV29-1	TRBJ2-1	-	TGCAGCGTCAACAGGGCCATCAATGAGCAGTTCTTC	CSVNRAINEQFF
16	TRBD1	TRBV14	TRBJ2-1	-	TGTGCCAGCAGCCCCTTCTCGGGACAGGGTGTATATGAGCAGTTCTTC	CASSPFSGQGVYEQFF
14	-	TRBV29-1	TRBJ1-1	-	TGCAGCGTTGTCATGCCAGGAGGGAACACTGAAGCTTTCTTT	CSVVMPGGNTEAFF
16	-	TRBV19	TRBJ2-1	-	TGTGCCAGTAGTCCCGCGACAGGTCAAGCCTACAATGAGCAGTTCTTC	CASSPATGQAYNEQFF
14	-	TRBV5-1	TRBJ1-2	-	TGCGCCAGCAGCTTGGCCCCCGCGGAATATGGCTACACCTTC	CASSLAPAEYGYTF
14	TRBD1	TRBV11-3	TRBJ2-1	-	TGTGCCAGCAGCTCCGGGACAGGCCTCAATGAGCAGTTCTTC	CASSSGTGLNEQFF